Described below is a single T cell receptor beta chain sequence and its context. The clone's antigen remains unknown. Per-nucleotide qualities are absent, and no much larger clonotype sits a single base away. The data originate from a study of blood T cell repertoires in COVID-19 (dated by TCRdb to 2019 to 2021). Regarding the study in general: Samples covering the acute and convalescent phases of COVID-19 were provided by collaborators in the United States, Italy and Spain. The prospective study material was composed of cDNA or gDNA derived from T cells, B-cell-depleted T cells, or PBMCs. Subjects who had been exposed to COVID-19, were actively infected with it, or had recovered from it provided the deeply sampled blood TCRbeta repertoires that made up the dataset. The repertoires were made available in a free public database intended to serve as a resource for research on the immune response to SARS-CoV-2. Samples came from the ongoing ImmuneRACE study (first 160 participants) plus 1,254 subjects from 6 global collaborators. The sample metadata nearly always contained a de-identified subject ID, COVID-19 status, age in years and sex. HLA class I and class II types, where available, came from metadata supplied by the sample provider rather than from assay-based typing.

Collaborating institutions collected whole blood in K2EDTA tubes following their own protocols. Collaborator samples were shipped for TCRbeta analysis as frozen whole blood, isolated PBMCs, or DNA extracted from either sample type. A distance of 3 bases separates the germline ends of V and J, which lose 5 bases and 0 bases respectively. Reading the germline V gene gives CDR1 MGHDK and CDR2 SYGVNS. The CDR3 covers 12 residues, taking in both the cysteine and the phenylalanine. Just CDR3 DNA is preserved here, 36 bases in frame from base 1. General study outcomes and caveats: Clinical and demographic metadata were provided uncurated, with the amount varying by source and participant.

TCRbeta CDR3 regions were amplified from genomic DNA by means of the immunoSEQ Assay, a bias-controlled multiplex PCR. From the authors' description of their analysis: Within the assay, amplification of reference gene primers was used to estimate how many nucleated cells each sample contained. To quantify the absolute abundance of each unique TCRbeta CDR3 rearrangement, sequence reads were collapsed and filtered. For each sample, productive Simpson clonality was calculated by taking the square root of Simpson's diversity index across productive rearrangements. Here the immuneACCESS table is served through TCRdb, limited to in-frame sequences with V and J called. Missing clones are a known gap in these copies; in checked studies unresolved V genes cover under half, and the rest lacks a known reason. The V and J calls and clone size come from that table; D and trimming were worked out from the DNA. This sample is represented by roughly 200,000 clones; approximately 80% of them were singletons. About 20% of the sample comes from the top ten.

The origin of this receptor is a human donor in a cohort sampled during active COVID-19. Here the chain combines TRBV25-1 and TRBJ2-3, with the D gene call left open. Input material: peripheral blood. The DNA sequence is TGTGCCAGCAGTCGTAGCACAGATACGCAGTATTTT. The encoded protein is CASSRSTDTQYF.